These T cell receptor beta chains were read from a single sample in a study of cytomegalovirus exposure and HLA in healthy donors. TCRdb's copy holds only in-frame clones and misses some; the assay was immunoSEQ multiplex PCR. The sample gives around 150,000 clones, about 81% of which show up once; about 2.1% is in the top ten. Sequencing was performed on PBMCs. Receptors originate from a woman between 18 and 30 years old in good health and CMV-seronegative. The conserved cysteine and the conserved F or W are not part of the CDR3 here.

V gene	CDR3 protein
TRBV7-2	ASSLGPGTGRNGYT
TRBV10-3	AIRGDREHTEAF
TRBV30	AWSPINRGFSGNTIY
TRBV18	ASSPDRGITDTQY
TRBV4-2	ASIQKGVGSYEQY
TRBV5-8	ASSLANTGELF
TRBV10-1	ASSESRGQPQH
TRBV6-1	ATLKKTGSYGYT
TRBV11-2	ASSHGTSLPYEQY
TRBV7-9	ASSFSSGYSGANVLT
TRBV9	ASSVGGGDNNEQF
TRBV25-1	ASSGPGLAGGYEQY
TRBV10-3	AISRLAGGDEQF
TRBV9	ASSPRQGGYEQY
TRBV28	ASSLDLTSYNEQF
TRBV7-9	ASSLQGGTEAF
TRBV11-3	ASSSGGTGGYEQF
TRBV25-1	ASSDPSETQY
TRBV14	ASSRDIVYEQY
TRBV13	ASSQGVAKNIQY
TRBV7-9	ASSLERVNTEAF
TRBV4-1	ASSPTRGFGAHNEQF
TRBV19	ASSMGHRINEKLF
TRBV2	ASSTPEWQGADHDGKIDQPQH
TRBV2	ASSATGGHTEAF
TRBV5-1	ASSAGQHYNEQF
TRBV18	ASSPPGEGFYEQY
TRBV19	ASSPLLALSYNEQF
TRBV25-1	ASSEWGGGGETGELF
TRBV11-3	ASSLSGDLNTEAF
TRBV7-6	ASSLGNSNRGHNSPLH
TRBV11-2	ASSFGQGFGSPLH
TRBV11-3	ASSLGGEDTQY
TRBV11-2	ASSFRTGMGTNTEAF
TRBV5-1	ASSVGLHNEQF
TRBV2	ASNAESSYNEQF
TRBV25-1	ASSEKQGISPLH
TRBV5-4	ASSLGTGRGDTQY